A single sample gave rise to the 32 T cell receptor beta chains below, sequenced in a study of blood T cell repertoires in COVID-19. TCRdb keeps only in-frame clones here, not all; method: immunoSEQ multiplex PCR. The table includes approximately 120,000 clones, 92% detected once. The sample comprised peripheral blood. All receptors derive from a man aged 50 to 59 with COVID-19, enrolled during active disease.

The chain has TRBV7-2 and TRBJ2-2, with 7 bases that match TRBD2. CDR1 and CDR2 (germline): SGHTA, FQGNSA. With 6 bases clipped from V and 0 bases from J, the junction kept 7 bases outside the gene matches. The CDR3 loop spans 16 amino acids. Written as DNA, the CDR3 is TGTGCCAGCAGTTCTATAGCGGGTTCGAACACCGGGGAGCTGTTTTTT. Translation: CASSSIAGSNTGELFF.

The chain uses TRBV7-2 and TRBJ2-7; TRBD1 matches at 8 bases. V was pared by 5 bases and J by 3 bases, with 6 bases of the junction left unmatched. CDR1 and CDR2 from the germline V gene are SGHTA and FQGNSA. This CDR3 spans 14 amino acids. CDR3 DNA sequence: TGTGCCAGCAGCCGGACAGGGAGTGACTACGAGCAGTACTTC. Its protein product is CASSRTGSDYEQYF.

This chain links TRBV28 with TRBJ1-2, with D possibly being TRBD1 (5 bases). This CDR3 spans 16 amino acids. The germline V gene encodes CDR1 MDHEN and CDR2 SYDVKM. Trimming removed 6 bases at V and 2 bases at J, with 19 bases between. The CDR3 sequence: CASRSGMGRANYGYTF. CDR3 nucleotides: TGTGCCAGCAGGAGCGGGATGGGCAGGGCGAACTATGGCTACACCTTC.

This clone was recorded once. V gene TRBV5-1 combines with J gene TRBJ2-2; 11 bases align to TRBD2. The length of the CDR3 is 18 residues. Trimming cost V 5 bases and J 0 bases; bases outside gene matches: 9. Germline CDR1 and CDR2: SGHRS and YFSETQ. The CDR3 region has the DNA TGCGCCAGCAGGTCGGGACTAGCGGAGGGATCGAACACCGGGGAGCTGTTTTTT. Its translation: CASRSGLAEGSNTGELFF.

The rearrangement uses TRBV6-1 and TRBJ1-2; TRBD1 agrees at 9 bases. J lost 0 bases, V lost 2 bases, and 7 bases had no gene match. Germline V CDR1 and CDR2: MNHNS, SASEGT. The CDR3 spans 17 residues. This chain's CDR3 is CASSERAGTGSNYGYTF. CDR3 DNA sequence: TGTGCCAGCAGTGAAAGAGCCGGGACAGGGTCTAACTATGGCTACACCTTC.

The CDR3 nucleotides are TGTGCCAGCAGTTACAGGACTAGCGGGAGGTACAATGAGCAGTTCTTC. Translated: CASSYRTSGRYNEQFF. The V gene is TRBV6-5, the J gene TRBJ2-1, with TRBD2 identical over 14 bases. Germline loops: CDR1 MNHEY, CDR2 SVGAGI. J lost 4 bases, V lost 2 bases, and 1 base had no gene match. The CDR3 extends over 16 amino acids.

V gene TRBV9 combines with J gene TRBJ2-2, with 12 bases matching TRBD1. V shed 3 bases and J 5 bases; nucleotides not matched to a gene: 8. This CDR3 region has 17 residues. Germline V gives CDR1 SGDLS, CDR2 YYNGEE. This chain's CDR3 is CASSATGTGGLTGELFF. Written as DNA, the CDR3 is TGTGCCAGCAGCGCAACCGGGACAGGGGGCCTAACCGGGGAGCTGTTTTTT.

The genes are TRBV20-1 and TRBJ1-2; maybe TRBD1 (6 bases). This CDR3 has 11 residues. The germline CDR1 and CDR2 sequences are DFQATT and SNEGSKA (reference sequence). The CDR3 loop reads CQGIRDYGYTF. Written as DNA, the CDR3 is TGCCAGGGGATCCGGGACTATGGCTACACCTTC.

CDR3 sequence reads: CASSTAGAGEQYV. The CDR3 DNA sequence: TGTGCCAGTTCCACGGCGGGGGCGGGCGAGCAGTACGTC. V gene TRBV12-3 or TRBV12-4 combines with J gene TRBJ2-7, with TRBD2 as a possible D gene (7 bases). The length of the CDR3 is 13 residues. With 9 bases removed from V and 6 bases from J, the gap between germline ends came to 18 bases.

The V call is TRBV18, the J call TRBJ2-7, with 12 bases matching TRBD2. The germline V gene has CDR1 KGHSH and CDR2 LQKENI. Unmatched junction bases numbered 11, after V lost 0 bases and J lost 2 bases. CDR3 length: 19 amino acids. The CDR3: CASSPPRSELAGGTYEQYF. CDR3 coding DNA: TGTGCCAGCTCACCACCGAGGTCGGAACTAGCGGGAGGAACCTACGAGCAGTACTTC.

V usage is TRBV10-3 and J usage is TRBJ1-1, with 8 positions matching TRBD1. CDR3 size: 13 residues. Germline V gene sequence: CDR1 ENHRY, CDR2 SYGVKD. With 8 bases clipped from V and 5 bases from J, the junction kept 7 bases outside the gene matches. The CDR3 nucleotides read TGTGCCATCCGGCTGACAGGGGAAACTGAAGCTTTCTTT. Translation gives CAIRLTGETEAFF.

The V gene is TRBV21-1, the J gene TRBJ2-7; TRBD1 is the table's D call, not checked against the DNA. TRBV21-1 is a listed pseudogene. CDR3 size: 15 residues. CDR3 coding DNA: TGTGCCAGCAGCAAAGGGGGGCTCAGCTCCTACGAGCAGTACGTC. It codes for CASSKGGLSSYEQYV.

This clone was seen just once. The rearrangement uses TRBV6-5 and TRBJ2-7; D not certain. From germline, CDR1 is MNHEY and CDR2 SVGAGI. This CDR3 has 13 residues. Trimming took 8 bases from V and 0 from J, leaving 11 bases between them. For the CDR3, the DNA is TGTGCCAGCGCGCCTAGGAGCTCCTACGAGCAGTACTTC. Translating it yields CASAPRSSYEQYF.

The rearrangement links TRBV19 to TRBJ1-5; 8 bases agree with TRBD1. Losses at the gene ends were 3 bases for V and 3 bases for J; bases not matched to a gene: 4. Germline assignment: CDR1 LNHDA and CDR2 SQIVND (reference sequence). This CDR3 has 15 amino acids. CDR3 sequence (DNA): TGTGCCAGTAGTATGGTGGACAGGGCCAATCAGCCCCAGCATTTT. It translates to CASSMVDRANQPQHF.

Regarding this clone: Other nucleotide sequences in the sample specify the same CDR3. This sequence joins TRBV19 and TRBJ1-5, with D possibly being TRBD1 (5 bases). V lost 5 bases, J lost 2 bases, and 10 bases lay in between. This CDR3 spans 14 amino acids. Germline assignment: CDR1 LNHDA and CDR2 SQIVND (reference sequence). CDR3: CASSGTGGNQPQHF. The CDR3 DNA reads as TGTGCCAGTAGTGGGACGGGAGGCAATCAGCCCCAGCATTTT.

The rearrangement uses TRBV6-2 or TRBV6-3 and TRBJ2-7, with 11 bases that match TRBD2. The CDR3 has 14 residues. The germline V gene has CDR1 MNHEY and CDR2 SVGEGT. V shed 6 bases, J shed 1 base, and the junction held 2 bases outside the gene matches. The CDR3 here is CASSGTSGSYEQYF. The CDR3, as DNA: TGTGCCAGCAGCGGGACTAGCGGTTCCTACGAGCAGTACTTC.

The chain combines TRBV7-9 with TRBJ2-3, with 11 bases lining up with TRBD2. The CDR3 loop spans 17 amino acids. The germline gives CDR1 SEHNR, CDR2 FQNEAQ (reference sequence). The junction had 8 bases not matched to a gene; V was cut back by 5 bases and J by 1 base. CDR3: CASSRLISGRGTDTQYF. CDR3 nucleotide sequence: TGTGCCAGCAGCCGATTGATTAGCGGGAGGGGCACAGATACGCAGTATTTT.

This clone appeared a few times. The CDR3 sequence: CASSLNRVNEQFF. Here the CDR3 DNA reads TGTGCCAGCAGTTTGAACAGGGTTAATGAGCAGTTCTTC. V gene TRBV27 combines with J gene TRBJ2-1; D possibly corresponds to TRBD1 (6 bases). This CDR3 comprises 13 residues. V was clipped by 3 bases and J by 7 bases, with 10 bases between them. Germline CDR1 reads MNHEY; CDR2 reads SMNVEV (reference sequence).

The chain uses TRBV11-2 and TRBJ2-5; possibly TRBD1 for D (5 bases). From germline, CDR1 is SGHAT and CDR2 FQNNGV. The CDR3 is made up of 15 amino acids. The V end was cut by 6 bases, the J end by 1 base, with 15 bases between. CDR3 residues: CASSIGEIPQETQYF. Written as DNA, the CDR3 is TGTGCCAGCAGTATAGGGGAAATACCCCAAGAGACCCAGTACTTC.

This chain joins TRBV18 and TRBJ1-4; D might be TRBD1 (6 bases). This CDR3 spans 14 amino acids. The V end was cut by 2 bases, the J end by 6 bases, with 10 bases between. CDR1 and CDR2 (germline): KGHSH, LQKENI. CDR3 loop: CASSPRTDDEKLFF. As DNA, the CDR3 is TGTGCCAGCTCACCAAGGACAGATGATGAAAAACTGTTTTTT.

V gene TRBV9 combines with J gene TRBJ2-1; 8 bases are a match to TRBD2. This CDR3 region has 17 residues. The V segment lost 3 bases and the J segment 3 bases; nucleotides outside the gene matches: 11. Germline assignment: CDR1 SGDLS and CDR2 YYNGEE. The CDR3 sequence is CASSAVGLAGYYNEQFF. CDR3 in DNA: TGTGCCAGCAGCGCGGTCGGACTAGCTGGATACTACAATGAGCAGTTCTTC.

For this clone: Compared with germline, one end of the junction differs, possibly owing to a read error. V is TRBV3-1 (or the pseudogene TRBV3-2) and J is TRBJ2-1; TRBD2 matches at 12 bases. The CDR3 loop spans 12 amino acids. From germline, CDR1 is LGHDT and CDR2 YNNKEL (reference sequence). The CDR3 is CASSPGLAGLIF. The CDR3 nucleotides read TGTGCCAGCAGCCCCGGACTAGCGGGACTGATCTTC.

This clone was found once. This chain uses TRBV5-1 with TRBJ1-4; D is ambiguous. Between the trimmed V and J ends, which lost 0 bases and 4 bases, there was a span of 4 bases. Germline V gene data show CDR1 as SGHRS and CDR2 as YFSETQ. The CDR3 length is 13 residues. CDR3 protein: CASSLAHNEKLFF. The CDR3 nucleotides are TGCGCCAGCAGCTTGGCCCATAATGAAAAACTGTTTTTT. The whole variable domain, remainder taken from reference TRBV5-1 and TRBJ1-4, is KAGVTQTPRYLIKTRGQQVTLSCSPISGHRSVSWYQQTPGQGLQFLFEYFSETQRNKGNFPGRFSGRQFSNSRSEMNVSTLELGDSALYLCASSLAHNEKLFFGSGTQLSVL.

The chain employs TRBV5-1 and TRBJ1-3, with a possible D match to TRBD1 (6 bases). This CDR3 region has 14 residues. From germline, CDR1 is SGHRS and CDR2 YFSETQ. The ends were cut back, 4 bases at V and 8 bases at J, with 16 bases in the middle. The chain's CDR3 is CASSLDIGGDTIYF. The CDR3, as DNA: TGCGCCAGCAGCCTGGATATAGGGGGAGACACCATATATTTT. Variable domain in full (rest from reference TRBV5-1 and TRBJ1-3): KAGVTQTPRYLIKTRGQQVTLSCSPISGHRSVSWYQQTPGQGLQFLFEYFSETQRNKGNFPGRFSGRQFSNSRSEMNVSTLELGDSALYLCASSLDIGGDTIYFGEGSWLTVV.

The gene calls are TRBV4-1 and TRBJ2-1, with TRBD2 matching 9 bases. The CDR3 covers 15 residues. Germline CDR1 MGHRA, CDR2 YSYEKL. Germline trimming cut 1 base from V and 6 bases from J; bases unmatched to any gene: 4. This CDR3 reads CASSQGLAVLNEQFF. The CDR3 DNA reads TGCGCCAGCAGCCAAGGACTAGCGGTGCTCAATGAGCAGTTCTTC.

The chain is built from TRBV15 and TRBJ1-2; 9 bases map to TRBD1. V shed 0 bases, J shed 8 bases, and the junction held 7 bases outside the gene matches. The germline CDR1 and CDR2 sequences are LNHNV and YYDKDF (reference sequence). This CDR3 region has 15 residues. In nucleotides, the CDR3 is TGTGCCACCAGCAGAGATCTGAGGACAGGGGAAGGCTACACCTTC. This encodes CATSRDLRTGEGYTF.

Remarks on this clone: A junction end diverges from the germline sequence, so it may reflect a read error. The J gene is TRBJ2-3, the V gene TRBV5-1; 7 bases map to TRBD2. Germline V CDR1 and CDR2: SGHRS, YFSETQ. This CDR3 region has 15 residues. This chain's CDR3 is CASAAEGGSRDTQYF. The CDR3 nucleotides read TGCGCCAGCGCCGCAGAAGGCGGGAGCAGAGATACGCAGTATTTT.

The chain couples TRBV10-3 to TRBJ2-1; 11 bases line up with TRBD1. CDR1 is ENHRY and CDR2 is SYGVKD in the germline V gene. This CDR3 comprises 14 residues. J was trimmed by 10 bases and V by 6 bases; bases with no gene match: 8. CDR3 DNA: TGTGCCATCAGCCCGGGACAGGGGGTTTACGAGCAGTTCTTC. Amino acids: CAISPGQGVYEQFF.

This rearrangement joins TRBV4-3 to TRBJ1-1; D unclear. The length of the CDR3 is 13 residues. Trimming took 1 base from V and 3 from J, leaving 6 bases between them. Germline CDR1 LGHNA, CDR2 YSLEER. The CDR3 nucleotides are TGCGCCAGCAGCCAAGCTCGGTACACTGAAGCTTTCTTT. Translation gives CASSQARYTEAFF.

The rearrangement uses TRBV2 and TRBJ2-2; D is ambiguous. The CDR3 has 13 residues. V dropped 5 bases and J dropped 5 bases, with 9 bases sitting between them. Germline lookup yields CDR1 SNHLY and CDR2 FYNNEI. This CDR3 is CASSFSGTGELFF. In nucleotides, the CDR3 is TGTGCCAGCAGTTTTAGTGGTACCGGGGAGCTGTTTTTT.

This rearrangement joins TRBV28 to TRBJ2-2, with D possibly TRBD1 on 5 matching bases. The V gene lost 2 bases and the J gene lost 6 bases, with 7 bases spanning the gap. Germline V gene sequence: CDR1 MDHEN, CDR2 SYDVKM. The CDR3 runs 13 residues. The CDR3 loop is CASSLQGPGELFF. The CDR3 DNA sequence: TGTGCCAGCAGTTTACAGGGTCCCGGGGAGCTGTTTTTT.

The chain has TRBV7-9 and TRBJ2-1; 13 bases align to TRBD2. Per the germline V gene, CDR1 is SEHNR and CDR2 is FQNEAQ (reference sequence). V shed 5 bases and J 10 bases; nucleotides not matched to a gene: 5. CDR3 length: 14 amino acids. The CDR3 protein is CASSGGLAGVEQFF. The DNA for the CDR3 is TGTGCCAGCAGCGGCGGACTAGCGGGAGTCGAGCAGTTCTTC.